Sequencing of this TCR beta chain was carried out in a study of response to subunit inactivated influenza vaccine. General study results and limits: Authors suggested that a seasonal influenza vaccination recruits few new T cells each time.

CDR1 is MGHRA, CDR2 YSYEKL, per germline. The V and J ends lost 0 bases and 0 bases, in that order; junction bases with no gene match: 3. The CDR3 is 16 amino acids. MiXCR was run by TCRdb on the RT-PCR reads, yielding one entry per CDR3 protein. The sample has hundreds of thousands of distinct CDR3 sequences, about 12% seen once. This clonotype occurred a few times. The antigen remains unidentified. The V and J genes are TRBV4-1 and TRBJ1-1, with 8 bases aligning to TRBD1. The origin of this receptor is a man in his forties or fifties who received an inactivated influenza vaccine. The sequenced sample was PBMCs from blood, obtained on the day of vaccination. CDR3 sequence reads: CASSQEGQALNTEAFF. CDR3 in DNA: TGCGCCAGCAGCCAAGAGGGACAGGCACTGAACACTGAAGCTTTCTTT.